Below are 9 T cell receptor beta chains sequenced from a single sample in a study of shared clonotypes between healthy human individuals. Produced via immunoSEQ multiplex PCR; TCRdb's table is partial and in-frame only. The profile shows roughly 2,500,000 clones, 93% of them singletons. Source material: naive CD4+ T cells from PBMCs. Subset reported: CD45RA+ positively selected. These TCRs come from a man aged 18 to 29 in good health. Some clones in this sample may be carry-over from other donors' samples.

The sample holds one count of this clone. J is TRBJ2-3 and V is TRBV9, with TRBD1 as a possible D gene (6 bases). This CDR3 region has 13 residues. Trimming pared 3 bases from V and 6 bases from J, leaving 11 bases between. CDR1 is SGDLS, CDR2 YYNGEE, per germline. For the CDR3, the DNA is TGTGCCAGCAGCGGACAGGTTCTGGATACGCAGTATTTT. It specifies CASSGQVLDTQYF.

The chain links TRBV2 to TRBJ2-1; no clear D. Germline assignment: CDR1 SNHLY and CDR2 FYNNEI. V was trimmed by 6 bases and J by 9 bases, leaving 9 bases between them. The length of the CDR3 is 11 residues. The CDR3 loop is CASSTYGEQFF. The CDR3 DNA sequence: TGTGCCAGCAGCACGTACGGTGAGCAGTTCTTC. The full variable domain, rest sourced from reference TRBV2 and TRBJ2-1, is EPEVTQTPSHQVTQMGQEVILRCVPISNHLYFYWYRQILGQKVEFLVSFYNNEISEKSEIFDDQFSVERPDGSNFTLKIRSTKLEDSAMYFCASSTYGEQFFGPGTRLTVL.

V gene TRBV5-4 combines with J gene TRBJ2-7; D is ambiguous. The CDR3 loop spans 13 amino acids. CDR1 SGHNT and CDR2 YYREEE come from the germline V gene (reference sequence). Trimming stripped 4 bases from V and 3 bases from J, with 11 bases between. The chain's CDR3 is CASSLRNDYEQYF. The CDR3 coding sequence is TGTGCCAGCAGCCTAAGGAACGACTACGAGCAGTACTTC.

This CDR3 reads CASSLARRYLGGTGELFF. CDR3 nucleotides: TGTGCCAGCAGCTTAGCCAGGCGGTATCTCGGGGGCACCGGGGAGCTGTTTTTT. V gene TRBV11-2 combines with J gene TRBJ2-2, with D perhaps matching TRBD2 (6 bases). Germline V CDR1 and CDR2: SGHAT, FQNNGV. CDR3 length equals 18 residues. V lost 1 base and J lost 4, with 19 bases in between.

The J gene is TRBJ1-5, the V gene TRBV4-1; D perhaps matches TRBD1 (6 bases). V lost 0 bases, J lost 2 bases, and 11 bases lay in between. The germline V gene encodes CDR1 MGHRA and CDR2 YSYEKL. The CDR3 has 16 residues. Here the CDR3 DNA reads TGCGCCAGCAGCCAAGATGCGGGGGCGGGCAATCAGCCCCAGCATTTT. Translation: CASSQDAGAGNQPQHF.

The V call is TRBV5-1, the J call TRBJ2-1; the match to TRBD2 covers 9 bases. Looked up from germline, CDR1 is SGHRS and CDR2 is YFSETQ. The CDR3 extends over 17 amino acids. The trim removed 4 bases at V and 0 bases at J, leaving 8 bases unmatched. The CDR3 sequence: CASSTGLAIFSYNEQFF. The CDR3 DNA sequence: TGCGCCAGCAGCACCGGACTAGCGATCTTCTCCTACAATGAGCAGTTCTTC.

The V call is TRBV10-3, the J call TRBJ2-1; D call uncertain. V lost 6 bases to trimming and J lost 0 bases, with 6 bases between them. Germline V lookup: CDR1 ENHRY, CDR2 SYGVKD. This CDR3 spans 13 amino acids. CDR3 sequence reads: CAIRVSSYNEQFF. As DNA, the CDR3 is TGTGCCATCAGAGTAAGCTCCTACAATGAGCAGTTCTTC.

The V call is TRBV28, the J call TRBJ2-3; 8 nucleotides line up with TRBD2. The CDR3 covers 14 residues. Germline values: CDR1 MDHEN, CDR2 SYDVKM. Germline trimming cut 6 bases from V and 5 bases from J; bases unmatched to any gene: 7. This CDR3 reads CASSPGLGRDTQYF. The CDR3 DNA reads as TGTGCCAGCAGCCCGGGACTAGGACGAGATACGCAGTATTTT.

The CDR3 nucleotides read TGTGCCAGCAGGGGGGTAGCGGGAGCGTTTGCCACCGGGGAGCTGTTTTTT. It yields the protein CASRGVAGAFATGELFF. The chain has TRBV2 and TRBJ2-2; 9 bases align to TRBD2. The CDR3 loop spans 17 amino acids. The germline V gene has CDR1 SNHLY and CDR2 FYNNEI. Losses at the gene ends were 6 bases for V and 4 bases for J; bases not matched to a gene: 12.